The source of this T cell receptor (beta chain) is a study of CD8 T cells in ankylosing spondylitis. This clonotype has a count of ten or more. What it recognizes is unknown. Germline lookup yields CDR1 DFQATT and CDR2 SNEGSKA (reference sequence). V was trimmed by 5 bases and J by 6 bases, leaving 13 bases between them. The CDR3 has 13 amino acids. TCRdb re-called the 5' RACE reads through MiXCR, storing one row per CDR3 protein. In the table there are under 35,000 distinct CDR3 sequences, more than 5.5% of which are singletons. Whole-study results and caveats: Reported data indicate significant enrichment of disease-linked clones within matched ankylosing spondylitis synovial fluid. A TCR beta motif of fewer than ten highly homologous variants seemed to mark ankylosing spondylitis blood.

The V and J genes are TRBV20-1 and TRBJ1-4, with a weak D call TRBD1 (6 bases). Sequencing was performed on blood, either unsorted or a sorted T cell fraction (not recorded which). The receptor was derived from a male donor with ankylosing spondylitis or in good health (not recorded which). The CDR3 DNA reads TGCAGTGCTCGCACAGGGTTCGATGAAAAACTGTTTTTT. It specifies CSARTGFDEKLFF.